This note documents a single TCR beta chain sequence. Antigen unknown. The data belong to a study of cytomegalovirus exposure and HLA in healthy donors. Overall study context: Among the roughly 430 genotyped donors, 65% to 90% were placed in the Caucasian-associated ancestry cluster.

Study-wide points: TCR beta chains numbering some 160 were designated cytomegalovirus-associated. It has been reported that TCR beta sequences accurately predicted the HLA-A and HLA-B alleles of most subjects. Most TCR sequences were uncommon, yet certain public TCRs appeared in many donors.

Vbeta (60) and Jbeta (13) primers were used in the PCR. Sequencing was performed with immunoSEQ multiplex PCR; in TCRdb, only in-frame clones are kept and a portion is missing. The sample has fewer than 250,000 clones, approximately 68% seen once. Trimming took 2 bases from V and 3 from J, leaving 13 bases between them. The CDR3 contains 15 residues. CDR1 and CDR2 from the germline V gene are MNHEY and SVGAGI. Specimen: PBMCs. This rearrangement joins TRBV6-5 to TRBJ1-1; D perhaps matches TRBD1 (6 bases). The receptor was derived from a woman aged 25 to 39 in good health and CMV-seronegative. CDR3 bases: TGTGCCAGCAGTTACGGGACCCCAGGGGACACTGAAGCTTTCTTT. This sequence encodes CASSYGTPGDTEAFF.